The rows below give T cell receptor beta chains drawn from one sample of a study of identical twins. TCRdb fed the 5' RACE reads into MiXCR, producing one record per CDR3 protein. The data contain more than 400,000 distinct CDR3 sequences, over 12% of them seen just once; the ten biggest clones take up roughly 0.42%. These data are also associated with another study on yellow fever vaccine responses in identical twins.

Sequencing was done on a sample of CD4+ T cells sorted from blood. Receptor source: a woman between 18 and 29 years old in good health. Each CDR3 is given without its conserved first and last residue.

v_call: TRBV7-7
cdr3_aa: ASSLVGGSETQY

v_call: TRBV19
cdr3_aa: AIGQGGSRATGELF

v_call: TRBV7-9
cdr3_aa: ASSPDRQNQGEKLF

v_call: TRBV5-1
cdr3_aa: ASSLVRDSEQF

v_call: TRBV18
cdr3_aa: ASSPRQAEGSDTQY

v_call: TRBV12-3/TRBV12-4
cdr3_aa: ASSLGPQWGGYT

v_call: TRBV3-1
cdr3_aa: ASSQEWQRQF

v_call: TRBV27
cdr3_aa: ASSGGARGGTQY

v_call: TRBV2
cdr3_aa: ASSESSGSYNEQF

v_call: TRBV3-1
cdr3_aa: ASSQVLASTGELF

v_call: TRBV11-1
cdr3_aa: ASSLVEGVRHTANYGYT

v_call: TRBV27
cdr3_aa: ASSQGQGGMPQH

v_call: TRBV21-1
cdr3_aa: ASSSRGMWICEQY

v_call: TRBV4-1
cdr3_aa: ASSQPTSGSRNEQF

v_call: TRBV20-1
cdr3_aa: SAIGGGEPQH

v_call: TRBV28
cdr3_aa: ASSYRPPYEQY

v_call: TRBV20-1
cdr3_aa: SVSTEYQNQPQH

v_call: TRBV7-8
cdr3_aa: ASSRGTPSPLH

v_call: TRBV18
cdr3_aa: ASSPGTGKEKLF

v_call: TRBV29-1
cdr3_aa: SALGLGPEAF

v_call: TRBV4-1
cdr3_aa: ASSQDKSLRSTDTQY

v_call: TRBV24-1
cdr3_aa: ATSTGQGKGAYGYT

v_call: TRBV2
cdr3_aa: ASRYSGTHQETQY

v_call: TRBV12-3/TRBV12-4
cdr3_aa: ASSLGDNQPQH

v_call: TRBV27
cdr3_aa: ASSFVRAGHGYT

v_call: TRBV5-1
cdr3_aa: ASRPPGQELSPLH

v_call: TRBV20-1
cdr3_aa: SASLGGSTEAF

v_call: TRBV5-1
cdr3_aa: ASSSPGLAGGPSTGELF

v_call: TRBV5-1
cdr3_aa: ASSFGTEVKATNEKLF

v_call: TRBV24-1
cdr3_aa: ATSAAPGTGVNEQF

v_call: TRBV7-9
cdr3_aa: ATRGTSTDTQY

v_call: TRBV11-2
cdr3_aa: ASSRDSHTDTQY

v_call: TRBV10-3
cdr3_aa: AISERGAEF

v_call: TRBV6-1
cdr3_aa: ASRASGGGSDTQY